These 19 T cell receptor beta chains were all obtained from the same sample, sequenced in a study of cytomegalovirus exposure and HLA in healthy donors. Assay: immunoSEQ multiplex PCR; the TCRdb copy retains only in-frame clones and omits some. The data show about 140,000 clones, 88% seen once. The sample was PBMCs. The source of these receptors is a woman aged 18-29 years in good health and CMV-seropositive.

This chain connects TRBV5-4 to TRBJ1-3; no clear D. The germline CDR1 and CDR2 sequences are SGHNT and YYREEE (reference sequence). The CDR3 consists of 15 residues. Trimming took 0 bases from V and 0 from J, leaving 7 bases between them. The CDR3 loop reads CASSLGYSSGNTIYF. The CDR3 nucleotides read TGTGCCAGCAGCTTGGGCTACAGCTCTGGAAACACCATATATTTT.

The chain uses TRBV27 and TRBJ1-6; no reliable D call. Looked up from germline, CDR1 is MNHEY and CDR2 is SMNVEV (reference sequence). The CDR3 contains 12 residues. V dropped 7 bases and J dropped 4 bases, with 5 bases sitting between them. DNA of the CDR3: TGTGCCAGCAAACAGTATAATTCACCCCTCCACTTT. Amino acid sequence: CASKQYNSPLHF.

This chain uses TRBV30 with TRBJ2-5; no clear D gene. Trimming took 1 base from V and 5 from J, leaving 8 bases between them. Germline CDR1 reads GTSNPN; CDR2 reads SVGIG (reference sequence). The CDR3 contains 12 residues. CDR3 sequence reads: CAWSESRETQYF. For the CDR3, the DNA is TGTGCCTGGAGTGAATCGAGGGAGACCCAGTACTTC.

The chain joins TRBV28 to TRBJ2-3; D might be TRBD2 (6 bases). Trimming stripped 8 bases from V and 2 bases from J, with 11 bases between. Germline V gene lookup returns CDR1 MDHEN and CDR2 SYDVKM. This CDR3 comprises 13 residues. The CDR3 here is CASSSGDTDTQYF. CDR3 DNA sequence: TGTGCCAGCTCGTCGGGGGACACAGATACGCAGTATTTT.

The V gene is TRBV2, the J gene TRBJ2-7; D might be TRBD1 (6 bases). This CDR3 region has 13 residues. Germline values: CDR1 SNHLY, CDR2 FYNNEI. V was trimmed by 6 bases and J by 2 bases, leaving 11 bases between them. The CDR3 here is CASRRDTPYEQYF. The CDR3 DNA reads TGTGCCAGCAGGAGGGACACACCCTACGAGCAGTACTTC.

The J gene is TRBJ2-5, the V gene TRBV11-3; D not resolved. The CDR3 is made up of 12 amino acids. Germline loops: CDR1 SGHNT, CDR2 YENEEA. V was shortened by 4 bases and J by 5 bases, with 8 bases between the two germline ends. In DNA, the CDR3 is TGTGCCAGCAGCTCGTCGGTCGAGACCCAGTACTTC. This encodes CASSSSVETQYF.

The J gene is TRBJ1-3, the V gene TRBV7-2; TRBD1 agrees at 8 bases. Germline-derived CDR1 and CDR2 are SGHTA and FQGNSA. The CDR3 length is 15 residues. V shed 4 bases, J shed 2 bases, and the junction held 4 bases outside the gene matches. The CDR3 bases are TGTGCCAGCAGCTATTCACAGGGGGCTGGAAACACCATATATTTT. Translating it yields CASSYSQGAGNTIYF.

V and J are TRBV5-1 and TRBJ1-1; D is undetermined. The CDR3 length is 14 residues. Germline CDR1 SGHRS, CDR2 YFSETQ. V lost 3 bases and J lost 4, with 13 bases in between. This CDR3 is CASSSRERSTEAFF. The CDR3 bases are TGCGCCAGCAGCTCGAGGGAGCGGTCCACTGAAGCTTTCTTT.

Remarks on this clone: The junction and the germline gene differ at one end; a read error may be behind it. V and J are TRBV7-7 and TRBJ2-5; 8 bases match TRBD2. The length of the CDR3 is 16 residues. Germline assignment: CDR1 SSHAT and CDR2 FNYEAQ (reference sequence). DNA for the CDR3: TGTGCTAGCAGCCCTTCCCCCAGCGGGAGTGGGGAGACCCAGTACTTC. This sequence encodes CASSPSPSGSGETQYF.

The chain joins TRBV7-8 to TRBJ1-1, with D tentatively TRBD1 (6 bases). The length of the CDR3 is 13 residues. The V gene lost 4 bases and the J gene lost 8 bases, with 14 bases spanning the gap. Germline V gene lookup returns CDR1 SGHVS and CDR2 FQNEAQ. The DNA of the CDR3 is TGTGCCAGCAGCTCCGGCAGGGGTTTCGAAGCTTTCTTT. Amino acids: CASSSGRGFEAFF.

V usage is TRBV7-2 and J usage is TRBJ2-1; a weak D match, TRBD2 (6 bases). CDR1 is SGHTA and CDR2 is FQGNSA in the germline V gene. This CDR3 is 16 amino acids long. The V and J ends lost 5 bases and 6 bases respectively, with 20 bases between them. This chain's CDR3 is CASSRLAGTLPNEQFF. In DNA, the CDR3 is TGTGCCAGCAGCCGATTAGCCGGGACTCTACCCAATGAGCAGTTCTTC.

The V gene is TRBV28, the J gene TRBJ2-2, with 8 bases identical to TRBD1. The CDR3 is 14 amino acids. CDR1 and CDR2 (germline): MDHEN, SYDVKM. V lost 8 bases and J lost 3; bases outside the gene matches: 5. CDR3 nucleotide sequence: TGTGCCAGCCTAACGACAGGGGACACCGGGGAGCTGTTTTTT. Amino acids: CASLTTGDTGELFF.

This chain joins TRBV1 and TRBJ2-5; the table's D call, TRBD2, was not checked against the DNA. TRBV1 represents a pseudogene. The CDR3 covers 13 residues. In DNA, the CDR3 is TGCACCAGCAGCCGCCGGAGCGGGGAGACCCAGTACTTC. It specifies CTSSRRSGETQYF.

This clone showed up just once. Within the sample, other DNA sequences also encode this same CDR3. V gene TRBV9 combines with J gene TRBJ2-3; TRBD1 aligns across 7 bases. The germline gives CDR1 SGDLS, CDR2 YYNGEE. V gave up 2 bases and J gave up 4 bases; unmatched junction bases: 7. This CDR3 has 15 amino acids. The CDR3 DNA is TGTGCCAGCAGCGTTAGGGGGCAAGTTCCAGATACGCAGTATTTT. Translating it yields CASSVRGQVPDTQYF. The whole variable domain, remainder taken from reference TRBV9 and TRBJ2-3, is DSGVTQTPKHLITATGQRVTLRCSPRSGDLSVYWYQQSLDQGLQFLIQYYNGEERAKGNILERFSAQQFPDLHSELNLSSLELGDSALYFCASSVRGQVPDTQYFGPGTRLTVL.

The V call is TRBV7-8, the J call TRBJ2-7, with 11 positions matching TRBD1. The CDR3 is 18 residues long. Germline V lookup: CDR1 SGHVS, CDR2 FQNEAQ. The V segment lost 4 bases and the J segment 0 bases; nucleotides outside the gene matches: 11. CDR3: CASSSGRPGQGVSYEQYF. The CDR3 DNA reads as TGTGCCAGCAGCTCCGGCCGTCCGGGACAGGGGGTCTCCTACGAGCAGTACTTC.

The CDR3 region is CASSPPLRLRLSTDTQYF. The CDR3 nucleotides are TGTGCCAGCAGCCCCCCCTTGAGGCTTCGTTTGAGCACAGATACGCAGTATTTT. J is TRBJ2-3 and V is TRBV5-6; no definite D call. Between the trimmed V and J ends, which lost 4 bases and 0 bases, there was a span of 21 bases. Germline CDR1 is SGHDT and CDR2 is YYEEEE. This CDR3 region has 18 residues.

J is TRBJ2-7 and V is TRBV4-1, with unresolved D. Trimming stripped 4 bases from V and 0 bases from J, with 13 bases between. Germline lookup yields CDR1 MGHRA and CDR2 YSYEKL. The CDR3 runs 15 residues. DNA of the CDR3: TGCGCCAGCAGCCTCGGTCATAGCCGCTCCTACGAGCAGTACTTC. Translation gives CASSLGHSRSYEQYF.

The V gene is TRBV30, the J gene TRBJ1-1, with D unclear. This CDR3 contains 16 residues. Germline V gives CDR1 GTSNPN, CDR2 SVGIG (reference sequence). The V and J ends lost 0 bases and 4 bases respectively, with 18 bases between them. Written as DNA, the CDR3 is TGTGCCTGGAGTGTACTGGGGAGTGGGTTTCGCACTGAAGCTTTCTTT. Protein product: CAWSVLGSGFRTEAFF.

The CDR3 region has the DNA TGTGCCGGCAAGACAGGCACCAATCAGCCCCAGCATTTT. This sequence encodes CAGKTGTNQPQHF. This rearrangement joins TRBV6-1 to TRBJ1-5; possible D gene TRBD1, 6 bases. This CDR3 contains 13 residues. Germline CDR1 and CDR2: MNHNS and SASEGT. V was cut by 11 bases and J by 3 bases, with 14 bases left in between.